The clone carrying this TCR beta chain was picked up a small number of times. The data were obtained in a study of OX40 agonist ivuxolimab in advanced cancers. Study at large: From about 23 to 85 years was the age range, with a mean of roughly 64 years, and about 83% were male. The eligibility criteria allowed prior anti-PD-1, anti-PD-L1 or anti-CTLA-4 therapy, and roughly 39% had some.

Here immunoSEQ multiplex PCR was the method, and the copy in TCRdb shows in-frame clones only, minus some. Of 20,000 or so clones listed, approximately 70% are singletons. Germline loops: CDR1 MNHEY, CDR2 SVGAGI. The ends were cut back, 6 bases at V and 5 bases at J, with 10 bases in the middle. The CDR3 has 12 amino acids. The chain carries TRBV6-5 and TRBJ1-1, with D uncertain. This clonotype was sampled from an adult with an advanced solid tumor such as melanoma, head and neck, liver or kidney cancer. The material sequenced was CD4+ or CD8+ T cells sorted from blood, taken in a trial of the OX40 agonist ivuxolimab. Written as DNA, the CDR3 is TGTGCCAGCAGATTCAGTGCGACTGAAGCTTTCTTT. This gives the protein CASRFSATEAFF.